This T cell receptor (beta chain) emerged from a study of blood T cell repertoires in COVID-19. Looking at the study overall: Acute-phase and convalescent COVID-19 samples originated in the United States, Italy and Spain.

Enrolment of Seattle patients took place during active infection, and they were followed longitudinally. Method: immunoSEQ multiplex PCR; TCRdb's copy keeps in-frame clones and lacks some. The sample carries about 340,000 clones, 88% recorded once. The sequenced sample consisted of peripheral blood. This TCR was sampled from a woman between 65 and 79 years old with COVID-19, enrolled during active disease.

Written as DNA, the CDR3 is TGTGCCAGCAGACCCCTAGCGGGGAGGTACACCGGGGAGCTGTTTTTT. It is translated as CASRPLAGRYTGELFF. This rearrangement joins TRBV3-1 (or the pseudogene TRBV3-2) to TRBJ2-2; 9 positions agree with TRBD2. CDR1 is LGHDT, CDR2 YNNKEL, per germline (reference sequence). Trimming removed 6 bases from V and 3 bases from J; junction bases left unmatched: 8. There are 16 residues in the CDR3.